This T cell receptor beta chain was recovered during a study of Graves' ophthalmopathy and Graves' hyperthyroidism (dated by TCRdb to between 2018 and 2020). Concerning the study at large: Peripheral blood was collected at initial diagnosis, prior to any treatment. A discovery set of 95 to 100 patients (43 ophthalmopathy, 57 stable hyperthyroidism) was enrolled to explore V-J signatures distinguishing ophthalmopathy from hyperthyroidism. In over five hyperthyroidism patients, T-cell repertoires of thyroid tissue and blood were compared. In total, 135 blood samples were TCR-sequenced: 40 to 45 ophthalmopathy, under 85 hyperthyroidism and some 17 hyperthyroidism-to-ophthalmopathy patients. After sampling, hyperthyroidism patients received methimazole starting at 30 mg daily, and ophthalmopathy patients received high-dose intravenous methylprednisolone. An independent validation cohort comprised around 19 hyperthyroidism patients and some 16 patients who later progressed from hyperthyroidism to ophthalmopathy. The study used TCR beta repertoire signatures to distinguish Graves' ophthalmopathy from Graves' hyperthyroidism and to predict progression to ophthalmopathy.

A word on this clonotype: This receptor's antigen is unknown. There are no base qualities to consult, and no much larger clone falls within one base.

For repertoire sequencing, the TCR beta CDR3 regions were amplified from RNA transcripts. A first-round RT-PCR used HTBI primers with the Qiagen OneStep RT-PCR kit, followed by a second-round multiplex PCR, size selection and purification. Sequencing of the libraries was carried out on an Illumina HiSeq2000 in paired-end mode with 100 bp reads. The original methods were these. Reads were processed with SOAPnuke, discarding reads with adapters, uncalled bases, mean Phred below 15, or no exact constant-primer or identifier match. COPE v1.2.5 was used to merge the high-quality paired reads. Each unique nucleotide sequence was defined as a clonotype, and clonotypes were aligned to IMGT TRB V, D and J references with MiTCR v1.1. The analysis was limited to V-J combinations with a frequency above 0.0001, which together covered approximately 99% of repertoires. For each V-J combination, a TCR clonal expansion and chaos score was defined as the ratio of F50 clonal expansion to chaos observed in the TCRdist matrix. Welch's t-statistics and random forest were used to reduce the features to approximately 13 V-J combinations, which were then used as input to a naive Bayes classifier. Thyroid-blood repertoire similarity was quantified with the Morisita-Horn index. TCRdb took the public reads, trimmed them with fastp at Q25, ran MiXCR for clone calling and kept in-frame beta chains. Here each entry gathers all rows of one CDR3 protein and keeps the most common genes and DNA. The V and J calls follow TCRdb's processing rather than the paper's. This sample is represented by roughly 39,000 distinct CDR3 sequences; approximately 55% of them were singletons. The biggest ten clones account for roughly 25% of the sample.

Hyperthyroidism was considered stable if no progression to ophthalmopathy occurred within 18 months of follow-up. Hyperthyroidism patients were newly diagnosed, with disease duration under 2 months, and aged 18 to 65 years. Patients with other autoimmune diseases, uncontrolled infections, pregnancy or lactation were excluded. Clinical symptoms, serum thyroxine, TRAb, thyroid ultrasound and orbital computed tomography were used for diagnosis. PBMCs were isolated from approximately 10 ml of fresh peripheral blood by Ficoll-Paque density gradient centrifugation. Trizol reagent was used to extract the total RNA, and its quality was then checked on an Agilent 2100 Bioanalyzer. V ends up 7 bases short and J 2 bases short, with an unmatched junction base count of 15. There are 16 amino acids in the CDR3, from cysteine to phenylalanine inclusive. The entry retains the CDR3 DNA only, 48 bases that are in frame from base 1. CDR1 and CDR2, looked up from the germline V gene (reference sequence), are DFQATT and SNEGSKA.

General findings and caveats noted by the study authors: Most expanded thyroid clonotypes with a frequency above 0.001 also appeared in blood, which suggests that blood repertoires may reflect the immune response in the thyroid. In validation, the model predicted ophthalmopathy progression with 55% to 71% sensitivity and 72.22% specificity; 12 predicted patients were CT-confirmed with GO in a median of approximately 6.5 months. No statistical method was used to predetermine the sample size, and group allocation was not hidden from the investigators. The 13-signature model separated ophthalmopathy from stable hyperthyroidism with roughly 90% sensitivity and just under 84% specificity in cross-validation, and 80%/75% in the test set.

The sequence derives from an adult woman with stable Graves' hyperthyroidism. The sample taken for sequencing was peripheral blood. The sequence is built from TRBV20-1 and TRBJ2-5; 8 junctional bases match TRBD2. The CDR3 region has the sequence CSVRGALAGPQETQYF. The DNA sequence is TGCAGTGTTAGGGGTGCGCTAGCGGGCCCGCAAGAGACCCAGTACTTC.